Presented here are 32 T cell receptor beta chains from one specimen sequenced in a study of vaccination effects on CD4 cells after COVID-19. ViraFEST used viral peptide pools to expand antigen-specific CD4+ T cells before sequencing. With roughly nine days of culture completed, CD4+ T cells were isolated. Testing of the vaccine recipients showed negative nucleocapsid antibodies and no prior SARS-CoV-2 infection. Sequencing used immunoSEQ multiplex PCR; TCRdb keeps in-frame clones, though not all of them. Of roughly 21,000 clones detected, 65% to 85% appear once; the ten largest clones hold roughly 25%. These TCRs are of unknown antigen specificity. The sample consisted of CD4+ T cells from PBMCs cultured with HCoV-NL63 spike peptides, taken before COVID-19 vaccination. These receptor sequences come from a human donor who received a COVID-19 vaccine.

The J gene is TRBJ1-2, the V gene TRBV30; D uncertain. Trimming took off 1 base at V and 7 bases at J, with 7 bases between the two ends. Germline CDR1 and CDR2: GTSNPN and SVGIG (reference sequence). The CDR3 is made up of 11 amino acids. CDR3 sequence: CAWSAESGYTF. DNA for the CDR3: TGTGCCTGGAGTGCAGAAAGTGGCTACACCTTC.

This chain connects TRBV19 to TRBJ2-5; 15 nucleotides match TRBD2. The V gene's germline CDR1 is LNHDA and CDR2 SQIVND (reference sequence). V was pared by 7 bases and J by 5 bases, with 14 bases of the junction left unmatched. The CDR3 consists of 18 residues. The CDR3 here is CASTPGLAGGLGRETQYF. DNA of the CDR3: TGTGCCAGTACCCCGGGACTAGCGGGGGGTCTGGGGCGGGAGACCCAGTACTTC.

This chain joins TRBV19 and TRBJ2-4, with D uncertain. V lost 5 bases and J 7 bases, leaving 6 bases between the germline ends. There are 11 residues in the CDR3. Germline lookup yields CDR1 LNHDA and CDR2 SQIVND (reference sequence). The DNA for the CDR3 is TGTGCCAGTAGTGCCGATAACATTCAGTACTTC. Encoded protein: CASSADNIQYF.

The genes are TRBV28 and TRBJ1-5; 8 bases are shared with TRBD1. The CDR3 extends over 15 amino acids. With V trimmed by 5 bases and J by 2 bases, 5 bases remained unmatched. Germline CDR1 reads MDHEN; CDR2 reads SYDVKM. The CDR3 protein is CASSPTGGGNQPQHF. In DNA, the CDR3 is TGTGCCAGCAGTCCAACAGGGGGTGGCAATCAGCCCCAGCATTTT. The whole variable domain, remainder taken from reference TRBV28 and TRBJ1-5, is DVKVTQSSRYLVKRTGEKVFLECVQDMDHENMFWYRQDPGLGLRLIYFSYDVKMKEKGDIPEGYSVSREKKERFSLILESASTNQTSMYLCASSPTGGGNQPQHFGDGTRLSIL.

The CDR3 is CSALDDYGYTF. CDR3 nucleotide sequence: TGCAGTGCTTTGGACGACTATGGCTACACCTTC. The rearrangement links TRBV20-1 to TRBJ1-2; D gene uncertain. Trimming took off 5 bases at V and 3 bases at J, with 7 bases between the two ends. Germline V gene lookup returns CDR1 DFQATT and CDR2 SNEGSKA (reference sequence). The CDR3 covers 11 residues.

By its share, this clone is medium-sized (0.01 to 0.1%). V gene TRBV27 combines with J gene TRBJ1-5; D gene uncertain. The CDR3 has 15 residues. Trimming pared 4 bases from V and 0 bases from J, leaving 10 bases between. Germline V gene lookup returns CDR1 MNHEY and CDR2 SMNVEV (reference sequence). The CDR3 DNA reads as TGTGCCAGCAGTTCGGTTGGACTTAGCAATCAGCCCCAGCATTTT. Protein product: CASSSVGLSNQPQHF.

The genes are TRBV4-2 and TRBJ2-1; D perhaps matches TRBD2 (5 bases). Per germline, CDR1 LGHNA and CDR2 YNFKEQ. This CDR3 comprises 14 residues. Trimming left V 1 base short and J 12 bases short, with 16 bases between. CDR3 protein: CASSQVSLEEPQFF. The CDR3 bases are TGTGCCAGCAGCCAAGTAAGTCTGGAGGAGCCGCAGTTCTTC.

The V call is TRBV9, the J call TRBJ2-6; TRBD1 matches at 7 bases. J gave up 1 base and V 0 bases, and 4 bases lay outside the gene matches. This CDR3 contains 17 residues. Germline CDR1 SGDLS, CDR2 YYNGEE. CDR3: CASSVALTGSGANVLTF. The CDR3, as DNA: TGTGCCAGCAGCGTAGCCCTGACAGGGTCTGGGGCCAACGTCCTGACTTTC.

CDR3 DNA: TGCGCCAGCAGCCAGCTGGCGACAGGGTCGGTCACTGAAGCTTTCTTT. Amino acid sequence: CASSQLATGSVTEAFF. J is TRBJ1-1 and V is TRBV4-1; 7 positions match TRBD1. Trimming took 3 bases from V and 4 from J; bases not matched to a gene: 11. Germline loops: CDR1 MGHRA, CDR2 YSYEKL. The CDR3 contains 16 residues.

V is TRBV7-8 and J is TRBJ2-5; D may match TRBD1 or TRBD2 (5 bases each). This CDR3 contains 14 residues. CDR1 is SGHVS and CDR2 is FQNEAQ in the germline V gene. The germline V and J ends were trimmed by 5 bases and 5 bases, with 15 bases remaining between them. This CDR3 is CASSQRDPGETQYF. DNA of the CDR3: TGTGCCAGCAGCCAGAGGGACCCAGGGGAGACCCAGTACTTC.

The genes are TRBV7-2 and TRBJ1-4; 10 nucleotides line up with TRBD1. This CDR3 has 15 residues. The trim removed 1 base at V and 7 bases at J, leaving 3 bases unmatched. Germline lookup yields CDR1 SGHTA and CDR2 FQGNSA. In DNA form, the CDR3 reads TGTGCCAGCAGCTTAGGCCGGGACAGGGGTGAAAAACTGTTTTTT. This gives the protein CASSLGRDRGEKLFF.

V gene TRBV11-2 combines with J gene TRBJ1-1; D perhaps matches TRBD1 (6 bases). Trimming took off 7 bases at V and 0 bases at J, with 15 bases between the two ends. This CDR3 is 15 amino acids long. Germline V CDR1 and CDR2: SGHAT, FQNNGV. CDR3 in amino acids: CASTEGGTVNTEAFF. In nucleotides, the CDR3 is TGTGCCAGCACCGAGGGGGGGACCGTGAACACTGAAGCTTTCTTT.

The chain recombines TRBV12-3 or TRBV12-4 with TRBJ1-1, with TRBD1 as a possible D gene (6 bases). The CDR3 totals 13 residues. The V end was cut by 7 bases, the J end by 5 bases, with 14 bases between. The CDR3 protein is CASTLHGTTEAFF. The CDR3 nucleotides read TGTGCCAGCACCTTACACGGGACAACTGAAGCTTTCTTT.

With regard to this clone: At one boundary the junction diverges from the germline segment, which might be a read error. The CDR3 DNA is TGTGCCAACAGCATCCGACAGTCTGGACCCGGGGAGCTGTTTTTT. Amino acids: CANSIRQSGPGELFF. The gene calls are TRBV3-1 (or the pseudogene TRBV3-2) and TRBJ2-2; perhaps TRBD1 as D (5 bases). Per the germline V gene, CDR1 is LGHDT and CDR2 is YNNKEL (reference sequence). The CDR3 consists of 15 residues.

The rearrangement uses TRBV3-1 (or the pseudogene TRBV3-2) and TRBJ1-5, with D unclear. CDR3 size: 15 residues. Germline CDR1 LGHDT, CDR2 YNNKEL (reference sequence). V dropped 0 bases and J dropped 6 bases, with 12 bases sitting between them. The CDR3 spells CASSQDAGFGQPQHF. For the CDR3, the DNA is TGTGCCAGCAGCCAAGATGCCGGGTTTGGTCAGCCCCAGCATTTT.

This chain joins TRBV7-2 and TRBJ1-2, with unresolved D. The ends were cut back, 5 bases at V and 4 bases at J, with 11 bases in the middle. Germline CDR1 SGHTA, CDR2 FQGNSA. There are 13 residues in the CDR3. The CDR3 DNA sequence: TGTGCCAGCAGCCCGAGGACGGGCTATGGCTACACCTTC. Translated: CASSPRTGYGYTF.

This chain joins TRBV5-1 and TRBJ2-7; 12 bases are shared with TRBD1. After removal of 4 bases from V and 6 bases from J, the junction contained 5 bases not matched to a gene. The CDR3 loop spans 14 amino acids. CDR1 SGHRS and CDR2 YFSETQ come from the germline V gene. CDR3 sequence (DNA): TGCGCCAGCAGCGCGGGACAGGGGGCTTTCGAGCAGTACTTC. This translates into CASSAGQGAFEQYF. Together with reference TRBV5-1 and TRBJ2-7, the CDR3 gives the full variable domain: KAGVTQTPRYLIKTRGQQVTLSCSPISGHRSVSWYQQTPGQGLQFLFEYFSETQRNKGNFPGRFSGRQFSNSRSEMNVSTLELGDSALYLCASSAGQGAFEQYFGPGTRLTVT.

The chain links TRBV24-1 to TRBJ2-2; TRBD1 agrees at 9 bases. Germline V gene data show CDR1 as KGHDR and CDR2 as SFDVKD. With V trimmed by 3 bases and J by 13 bases, 14 bases remained unmatched. The CDR3 runs to 16 residues. CDR3 sequence (DNA): TGTGCCACCAGTGATCCAACAGGGGGCGGAATTTTTGGGCTGTTTTTT. Translation gives CATSDPTGGGIFGLFF.

This chain connects TRBV27 to TRBJ1-2; D might be TRBD1 (5 bases). CDR1 MNHEY and CDR2 SMNVEV come from the germline V gene (reference sequence). Trimming removed 8 bases at V and 2 bases at J, with 24 bases between. The CDR3 sequence is 17 residues long. CDR3 DNA: TGTGCCAGCGGACGATTGCCACTCAGGGACCCAAACTATGGCTACACCTTC. It codes for CASGRLPLRDPNYGYTF.

The genes are TRBV4-1 and TRBJ1-1; D uncertain. CDR3 length: 14 amino acids. Germline loops: CDR1 MGHRA, CDR2 YSYEKL. V shed 1 base and J shed 3 bases, with 9 bases lying between them. This CDR3 is CASSQGRLDTEAFF. CDR3 nucleotide sequence: TGCGCCAGCAGCCAAGGGCGGTTGGACACTGAAGCTTTCTTT.

CDR3: CASSLDSYATTYGYTF. In nucleotides, the CDR3 is TGTGCCAGCAGCTTGGACTCCTACGCGACGACCTATGGCTACACCTTC. The rearrangement uses TRBV5-4 and TRBJ1-2; no reliable D call. Deletions cut 0 bases from V and 4 bases from J, with 16 bases between. The CDR3 length is 16 residues. Germline V gene sequence: CDR1 SGHNT, CDR2 YYREEE (reference sequence).

The V and J genes are TRBV6-5 and TRBJ2-1; D gene unclear. Germline CDR1 and CDR2: MNHEY and SVGAGI. The CDR3 runs to 12 residues. V was trimmed by 7 bases and J by 8 bases, leaving 12 bases between them. The CDR3 region is CASKAAADEQFF. Written as DNA, the CDR3 is TGTGCCAGCAAGGCCGCTGCGGATGAGCAGTTCTTC.

CDR3 protein: CASFIGGGTGRNTIYF. The DNA of the CDR3 is TGTGCCAGCTTTATCGGGGGGGGAACTGGAAGGAACACCATATATTTT. The gene calls are TRBV28 and TRBJ1-3; tentative D call: TRBD1 (5 bases). Per germline, CDR1 MDHEN and CDR2 SYDVKM. Between the trimmed V and J ends, which lost 8 bases and 7 bases, there was a span of 24 bases. The CDR3 is 16 residues long.

The chain links TRBV19 to TRBJ2-1; the D gene could be TRBD1 or TRBD2 (5 bases each). V lost 6 bases and J 6 bases, leaving 18 bases between the germline ends. The CDR3 covers 15 residues. Looked up from germline, CDR1 is LNHDA and CDR2 is SQIVND (reference sequence). In DNA, the CDR3 is TGTGCCAGTAGAAAGACTGGGGGTGGGGGCAATGAGCAGTTCTTC. As protein: CASRKTGGGGNEQFF.

The J gene is TRBJ1-5, the V gene TRBV7-8; 8 positions match TRBD1. CDR1 SGHVS and CDR2 FQNEAQ come from the germline V gene. The trim removed 2 bases at V and 9 bases at J, leaving 9 bases unmatched. The CDR3 is 15 residues long. CDR3 DNA sequence: TGTGCCAGCAGCTTATTAGGACAGGGAAGAGGGCCCCAGCATTTT. Translated, it gives CASSLLGQGRGPQHF.

The chain uses TRBV25-1 and TRBJ2-3, with D hard to call. The CDR3 covers 14 residues. V was trimmed by 6 bases and J by 6 bases, leaving 16 bases between them. Germline CDR1 reads MGHDK; CDR2 reads SYGVNS. CDR3 DNA sequence: TGTGCCAGCAGAGAGCCTGGTAGGTTGGATACGCAGTATTTT. Protein: CASREPGRLDTQYF.

V and J are TRBV14 and TRBJ2-5, with D possibly matching TRBD2 (6 bases). The CDR3 runs to 19 residues. Germline CDR1 and CDR2: SGHDN and FVKESK. V was cut by 0 bases and J by 7 bases, with 27 bases left in between. CDR3 sequence (DNA): TGTGCCAGCAGCCAAGAGGGAGATAGACTAGTCTTTCCCCGGGGGACCCAGTACTTC. Its translation is CASSQEGDRLVFPRGTQYF.

This clone was counted only a few times. The chain employs TRBV5-1 and TRBJ2-7, with D tentatively TRBD1 or TRBD2 (5 bases each). V lost 0 bases and J lost 5, with 12 bases in between. The CDR3 extends over 14 amino acids. The germline gives CDR1 SGHRS, CDR2 YFSETQ. The CDR3 region is CASSLEGAGDEQYF. For the CDR3, the DNA is TGCGCCAGCAGCTTGGAAGGGGCGGGCGACGAGCAGTACTTC.

This clone has a handful of counts. This chain uses TRBV5-3 with TRBJ2-1; no firm D call. TRBV5-3 belongs to the ORF category, with a function that is uncertain. The ends were cut back, 4 bases at V and 7 bases at J, with 9 bases in the middle. The CDR3 loop spans 12 amino acids. CDR3 DNA sequence: TGTGCCAGAAGCACCAGTGGGAATGAGCAGTTCTTC. Translated: CARSTSGNEQFF.

The chain combines TRBV6-5 with TRBJ1-4, with a tentative D call TRBD1 (6 bases). CDR1 and CDR2 (germline): MNHEY, SVGAGI. The CDR3 runs 15 residues. V lost 5 bases and J 0 bases, leaving 10 bases between the germline ends. The DNA for the CDR3 is TGTGCCAGCAGTAGGGGACAAACAACTAATGAAAAACTGTTTTTT. Its protein is CASSRGQTTNEKLFF.

V is TRBV7-2 and J is TRBJ1-5; D is ambiguous. Per germline, CDR1 SGHTA and CDR2 FQGNSA. The CDR3 is 17 residues long. V lost 5 bases and J lost 0, with 17 bases in between. CDR3 protein: CASSNMVHADSNQPQHF. CDR3 nucleotide sequence: TGTGCCAGCAGCAATATGGTACACGCTGATAGCAATCAGCCCCAGCATTTT.

J is TRBJ2-7 and V is TRBV5-1, with 10 bases that match TRBD1. V was pared by 3 bases and J by 6 bases, with 6 bases of the junction left unmatched. This CDR3 contains 14 residues. The germline V gene has CDR1 SGHRS and CDR2 YFSETQ. The CDR3 region is CASSSGTGVGEQYF. The CDR3 DNA reads TGCGCCAGCAGCTCAGGGACAGGGGTCGGCGAGCAGTACTTC.